The sample holds many counts of the clone carrying this T cell receptor (beta chain). Germline V gives CDR1 SGHDN, CDR2 FVKESK. This CDR3 has 15 residues. Germline trimming cut 4 bases from V and 4 bases from J; bases unmatched to any gene: 8. The data were obtained in a study of naive and memory T cell subsets. Both TRBC1 and TRBC2 were covered by a beta constant-region primer of two equimolar oligonucleotides. From the UMI-ligation and nested PCR reads, TCRdb called clonotypes with MiXCR, one entry per CDR3 protein. This sample yields about 150,000 distinct CDR3 sequences, of which approximately 17% are seen a single time; around 0.14% belongs to the top ten. After the first PCR, alpha and beta chain libraries were processed separately.

The material sequenced was naive CD4+ T cells from blood. The sequence was obtained from a human donor in good health. This chain connects TRBV14 to TRBJ2-3; 7 bases agree with TRBD2. In nucleotides, the CDR3 is TGTGCCAGCAGCCGCGGCGGGAGTGTGGCAGATACGCAGTATTTT. Its translation is CASSRGGSVADTQYF.